Below, 32 T cell receptor beta chains from the same sample are listed, as sequenced in a study of Tregs in tolerant kidney transplant recipients. The nonmyeloablative bone marrow transplants came from related graft donors, with transient mixed chimerism. The method was immunoSEQ multiplex PCR; TCRdb's version includes in-frame clones alone and lacks a portion of them. The sample records fewer than 60,000 clones, about 91% being singletons. Sequences were derived from CD8+ T cells from blood (PBMCs), sampled 24 months after the transplant. Receptors originate from a human patient who received a combined kidney and bone marrow transplant. Part of the T cells may come from the graft donor.

This sequence joins TRBV4-2 and TRBJ2-7; 7 bases align to TRBD1. The CDR3 runs to 13 residues. Germline V lookup: CDR1 LGHNA, CDR2 YNFKEQ. J was trimmed by 6 bases and V by 2 bases; bases with no gene match: 4. The CDR3 nucleotides are TGTGCCAGCAGCCAAACGACAGGGTTCGAGCAGTACTTC. Its protein product is CASSQTTGFEQYF.

The J gene is TRBJ2-2, the V gene TRBV19, with a tentative D call TRBD2 (7 bases). Germline CDR1 LNHDA, CDR2 SQIVND (reference sequence). The CDR3 has 15 amino acids. Trimming left V 5 bases short and J 4 bases short, with 14 bases between. The CDR3 region has the DNA TGTGCCAGTAGTCCGGACGGGGGGCCCACCGGGGAGCTGTTTTTT. Its protein product is CASSPDGGPTGELFF.

The V gene is TRBV27, the J gene TRBJ2-7; weak D call: TRBD2 (5 bases). V dropped 0 bases and J dropped 6 bases, with 12 bases sitting between them. Germline-derived CDR1 and CDR2 are MNHEY and SMNVEV (reference sequence). This CDR3 has 14 residues. The CDR3: CASSLSSGVSEQYF. For the CDR3, the DNA is TGTGCCAGCAGTTTATCCTCCGGGGTTTCCGAGCAGTACTTC.

The rearrangement joins TRBV27 to TRBJ2-6, with no clear D. The CDR3 spans 15 residues. V lost 5 bases and J 0 bases, leaving 8 bases between the germline ends. CDR1 MNHEY and CDR2 SMNVEV come from the germline V gene (reference sequence). The chain's CDR3 is CASSIQSSGANVLTF. Here the CDR3 DNA reads TGTGCCAGCAGTATACAGAGCTCTGGGGCCAACGTCCTGACTTTC.

V is TRBV13 and J is TRBJ2-7; D not resolved. The CDR3 totals 14 residues. Deletions cut 4 bases from V and 4 bases from J, with 14 bases between. Germline V gene lookup returns CDR1 PRHDT and CDR2 FYEKMQ (reference sequence). CDR3 loop: CASSSRLFPYEQYF. Here the CDR3 DNA reads TGTGCCAGCAGCTCGCGACTGTTCCCGTACGAGCAGTACTTC.

Worth noting for this clone: The junction departs from the called germline gene at one end, perhaps through a read error. Other DNA sequences in this specimen translate into the identical CDR3. The chain joins TRBV19 to TRBJ1-6; no firm D call. Germline lookup yields CDR1 LNHDA and CDR2 SQIVND (reference sequence). The CDR3 covers 16 residues. CDR3 sequence: CASSAGSSSYNSPLHF. Written as DNA, the CDR3 is TGTGCCAGTAGTGCGGGGTCAAGCTCCTATAATTCCCCCCTCCACTTT.

The V and J genes are TRBV5-1 and TRBJ2-3; 10 bases are a match to TRBD2. The germline V gene has CDR1 SGHRS and CDR2 YFSETQ. The CDR3 covers 17 residues. V gave up 4 bases and J gave up 1 base; unmatched junction bases: 9. The CDR3 region is CASSVRPSGSGTDTQYF. As DNA, the CDR3 is TGCGCCAGCAGCGTAAGACCTAGCGGGAGCGGCACAGATACGCAGTATTTT.

In its sample, this clone was seen once. The chain has TRBV28 and TRBJ2-7; 7 bases are a match to TRBD1. Germline CDR1 and CDR2: MDHEN and SYDVKM. V shed 4 bases, J shed 2 bases, and the junction held 5 bases outside the gene matches. This CDR3 has 14 amino acids. Written as DNA, the CDR3 is TGTGCCAGCAGTTCTCCAGGACAGGCCTACGAGCAGTACTTC. This sequence encodes CASSSPGQAYEQYF.

The chain carries TRBV9 and TRBJ2-5, with TRBD1 matching 9 bases. After removal of 0 bases from V and 6 bases from J, the junction contained 3 bases not matched to a gene. Germline-derived CDR1 and CDR2 are SGDLS and YYNGEE. CDR3 size: 14 residues. CDR3 loop: CASSVGGTGQTQYF. The CDR3 DNA follows: TGTGCCAGCAGCGTAGGTGGGACAGGGCAGACCCAGTACTTC.

This clone was detected only once. The chain has TRBV11-2 and TRBJ2-1; 8 bases agree with TRBD2. The CDR3 covers 16 residues. V lost 2 bases and J lost 2; bases outside the gene matches: 5. In germline, CDR1 is SGHAT, CDR2 FQNNGV. The CDR3 coding sequence is TGTGCCAGCAGCTTATACCCCGGGAGGGCCTACAATGAGCAGTTCTTC. It codes for CASSLYPGRAYNEQFF.

This clone was observed a handful of times. V usage is TRBV5-8 and J usage is TRBJ2-3; 8 bases agree with TRBD2. CDR1 and CDR2 (germline): SGHTS, YDEGEE. The CDR3 extends over 15 amino acids. V was pared by 4 bases and J by 1 base, with 5 bases of the junction left unmatched. The CDR3 reads CASSRLAGGTDTQYF. For the CDR3, the DNA is TGTGCCAGCAGCCGCCTAGCGGGTGGCACAGATACGCAGTATTTT.

This chain uses TRBV27 with TRBJ2-7; 13 bases map to TRBD2. Germline assignment: CDR1 MNHEY and CDR2 SMNVEV (reference sequence). CDR3 length: 17 amino acids. J lost 4 bases, V lost 3 bases, and 9 bases had no gene match. The CDR3 DNA reads as TGTGCCAGCAGTTTCCTCGGGACTAGCGGGATCGGGTACGAGCAGTACTTC. Translated, it gives CASSFLGTSGIGYEQYF.

The table lists this clone with a count of one. The chain combines TRBV5-8 with TRBJ1-5, with 8 bases aligning to TRBD1. The V gene's germline CDR1 is SGHTS and CDR2 YDEGEE. Trimming took 3 bases from V and 3 from J; bases not matched to a gene: 5. The CDR3 is made up of 15 amino acids. The CDR3 region is CASSSGQANNQPQHF. The DNA of the CDR3 is TGTGCCAGCAGCTCGGGACAGGCCAACAATCAGCCCCAGCATTTT.

Remarks on this clone: The sample contains more than one DNA sequence encoding this CDR3. This chain connects TRBV2 to TRBJ1-6, with TRBD1 matching 9 bases. Looked up from germline, CDR1 is SNHLY and CDR2 is FYNNEI. The CDR3 contains 15 residues. The J segment lost 9 bases and the V segment lost 6 bases, leaving 9 bases of the junction unmatched. CDR3: CASRAPGQGISPLHF. The CDR3 DNA follows: TGTGCCAGCAGGGCTCCGGGACAGGGCATTTCACCCCTCCACTTT.

The chain recombines TRBV7-6 with TRBJ2-2; 11 nucleotides agree with TRBD1. The CDR3 runs 20 residues. After removal of 5 bases from V and 7 bases from J, the junction contained 21 bases not matched to a gene. The germline CDR1 and CDR2 sequences are SGHVS and FNYEAQ. CDR3 loop: CASSLVGDTRDRGFNGELFF. The CDR3, as DNA: TGTGCCAGCAGCCTAGTAGGCGATACCCGGGACAGGGGGTTCAACGGGGAGCTGTTTTTT.

CDR3 sequence: CASSMGTIYYEQYF. The CDR3 nucleotides read TGTGCCAGTAGTATGGGGACAATCTACTACGAGCAGTACTTC. This chain connects TRBV19 to TRBJ2-7; a possible D gene is TRBD1 (6 bases). Per germline, CDR1 LNHDA and CDR2 SQIVND (reference sequence). The CDR3 contains 14 residues. The V gene lost 3 bases and the J gene lost 3 bases, with 12 bases spanning the gap.

This clone occurred a few times. The rearrangement joins TRBV4-2 to TRBJ1-2; D ambiguous. Germline V CDR1 and CDR2: LGHNA, YNFKEQ. Trimming removed 1 base at V and 4 bases at J, with 7 bases between. CDR3 length: 13 amino acids. DNA of the CDR3: TGTGCCAGCAGCCAAGGGCAGATCTATGGCTACACCTTC. Its translation is CASSQGQIYGYTF.

V usage is TRBV6-1 and J usage is TRBJ2-1; no firm D call. Germline CDR1 MNHNS, CDR2 SASEGT. CDR3 length: 13 amino acids. Trimming took 11 bases from V and 1 from J, leaving 12 bases between them. CDR3 residues: CAAQADSYNEQFF. CDR3 nucleotides: TGTGCCGCCCAGGCAGATTCCTACAATGAGCAGTTCTTC.

The rearrangement links TRBV11-3 to TRBJ2-1, with D unclear. The CDR3 has 17 amino acids. V gave up 1 base and J gave up 1 base, with 14 bases separating them. The germline V gene encodes CDR1 SGHNT and CDR2 YENEEA. The CDR3 spells CASSLVPATESYNEQFF. Written as DNA, the CDR3 is TGTGCCAGCAGCTTAGTCCCCGCTACTGAGTCCTACAATGAGCAGTTCTTC.

The CDR3 protein is CATSLGGDTEAFF. The CDR3, as DNA: TGTGCCACCAGCCTGGGAGGGGACACTGAAGCTTTCTTT. The gene calls are TRBV15 and TRBJ1-1; maybe TRBD1 (5 bases). This CDR3 is 13 amino acids long. Germline V gene data show CDR1 as LNHNV and CDR2 as YYDKDF (reference sequence). Trimming removed 5 bases from V and 3 bases from J, with 10 bases in between.

This chain uses TRBV6-5 with TRBJ2-2; 12 bases match TRBD2. The CDR3 spans 15 residues. The V gene's germline CDR1 is MNHEY and CDR2 SVGAGI. The ends lost 2 bases at V and 6 bases at J; junction bases unmatched: 1. The CDR3 spells CASSYLAGGAGELFF. Written as DNA, the CDR3 is TGTGCCAGCAGTTACCTAGCGGGAGGGGCCGGGGAGCTGTTTTTT.

V and J are TRBV7-9 and TRBJ2-7; D is perhaps TRBD2 (6 bases). V gave up 1 base and J gave up 3 bases, with 13 bases separating them. CDR3 length: 15 residues. Germline V gives CDR1 SEHNR, CDR2 FQNEAQ (reference sequence). CDR3 bases: TGTGCCAGCAGCTTAGTGGAGGGGCTGATCTACGAGCAGTACTTC. This sequence encodes CASSLVEGLIYEQYF.

In DNA, the CDR3 is TGTGCCAGCAGCCTCCTAAGGACAGGGGACCCCTACGAGCAGTACTTC. Translation gives CASSLLRTGDPYEQYF. The gene calls are TRBV14 and TRBJ2-7; TRBD1 aligns across 9 bases. Germline CDR1 and CDR2: SGHDN and FVKESK. After removal of 4 bases from V and 2 bases from J, the junction contained 9 bases not matched to a gene. The CDR3 is 16 residues long. The full variable domain, completed using reference TRBV14 and TRBJ2-7, is EAGVTQFPSHSVIEKGQTVTLRCDPISGHDNLYWYRRVMGKEIKFLLHFVKESKQDESGMPNNRFLAERTGGTYSTLKVQPAELEDSGVYFCASSLLRTGDPYEQYFGPGTRLTVT.

This clone came up once. V is TRBV6-6 and J is TRBJ2-1; no definite D call. Trimming took 0 bases from V and 6 from J, leaving 6 bases between them. Germline CDR1 MNHNY, CDR2 SVGAGI (reference sequence). There are 13 residues in the CDR3. CDR3 region: CASSYSPSNEQFF. The CDR3 DNA reads as TGTGCCAGCAGTTACTCGCCTAGCAATGAGCAGTTCTTC.

This rearrangement joins TRBV18 to TRBJ2-3; TRBD2 aligns across 12 bases. After removal of 3 bases from V and 2 bases from J, the junction contained 6 bases not matched to a gene. The germline CDR1 and CDR2 sequences are KGHSH and LQKENI. This CDR3 region has 17 residues. CDR3 sequence (DNA): TGTGCCAGCTCACCTGGACTAGCGGGATCGCACACAGATACGCAGTATTTT. Translation: CASSPGLAGSHTDTQYF. Supplemented by reference TRBV18 and TRBJ2-3, the full variable domain reads NAGVMQNPRHLVRRRGQEARLRCSPMKGHSHVYWYRQLPEEGLKFMVYLQKENIIDESGMPKERFSAEFPKEGPSILRIQQVVRGDSAAYFCASSPGLAGSHTDTQYFGPGTRLTVL.

V is TRBV11-2 and J is TRBJ2-7, with D perhaps TRBD2 (5 bases). The V and J ends lost 4 bases and 3 bases respectively, with 13 bases between them. Germline CDR1 reads SGHAT; CDR2 reads FQNNGV. The CDR3 sequence is 14 residues long. CDR3 sequence (DNA): TGTGCCAGCAGCTCCCATCGGGGTTTCTACGAGCAGTACTTC. Its protein product is CASSSHRGFYEQYF.

The chain has TRBV4-1 and TRBJ2-1; the D gene is possibly TRBD1 (6 bases). Trimming left V 2 bases short and J 9 bases short, with 20 bases between. The CDR3 is made up of 16 amino acids. Per germline, CDR1 MGHRA and CDR2 YSYEKL. Here the CDR3 reads CASSQRQARGLLEQFF. The CDR3 nucleotides are TGCGCCAGCAGCCAAAGACAGGCGAGGGGATTGCTTGAGCAGTTCTTC.

The chain carries TRBV7-9 and TRBJ2-5, with TRBD1 matching over 7 bases. J was trimmed by 2 bases and V by 4 bases; bases with no gene match: 7. CDR1 and CDR2 (germline): SEHNR, FQNEAQ (reference sequence). CDR3 length: 15 residues. This chain's CDR3 is CASSSRDRLQETQYF. DNA for the CDR3: TGTGCCAGCAGCTCCCGGGACAGATTGCAAGAGACCCAGTACTTC.

This rearrangement joins TRBV5-4 to TRBJ2-7; TRBD2 matches 11 bases. V shed 4 bases and J 0 bases; nucleotides not matched to a gene: 6. CDR1 is SGHNT and CDR2 is YYREEE in the germline V gene (reference sequence). The CDR3 contains 16 residues. CDR3 loop: CASSPGTSGNSYEQYF. Here the CDR3 DNA reads TGTGCCAGCAGCCCCGGGACTAGCGGAAACTCCTACGAGCAGTACTTC.

This chain joins TRBV28 and TRBJ2-7; possible D gene TRBD2, 6 bases. CDR1 is MDHEN and CDR2 is SYDVKM in the germline V gene. CDR3 length: 13 residues. Trimming took off 1 base at V and 3 bases at J, with 7 bases between the two ends. In nucleotides, the CDR3 is TGTGCCAGCAGTTTATCGGGGGTCTACGAGCAGTACTTC. This translates into CASSLSGVYEQYF.

The J gene is TRBJ2-1, the V gene TRBV6-1, with TRBD2 matching over 10 bases. The length of the CDR3 is 15 residues. Germline V gives CDR1 MNHNS, CDR2 SASEGT. Unmatched junction bases numbered 4, after V lost 3 bases and J lost 5 bases. In DNA form, the CDR3 reads TGTGCCAGCAGTGAGAATAGCGGGAGGAACAATGAGCAGTTCTTC. Its translation is CASSENSGRNNEQFF.

The chain uses TRBV19 and TRBJ2-7; TRBD1 aligns across 9 bases. J was trimmed by 2 bases and V by 3 bases; bases with no gene match: 2. The CDR3 extends over 14 amino acids. Germline V gene data show CDR1 as LNHDA and CDR2 as SQIVND (reference sequence). In nucleotides, the CDR3 is TGTGCCAGTAGTATCCGGGACAGGGCCTACGAGCAGTACTTC. It codes for CASSIRDRAYEQYF.